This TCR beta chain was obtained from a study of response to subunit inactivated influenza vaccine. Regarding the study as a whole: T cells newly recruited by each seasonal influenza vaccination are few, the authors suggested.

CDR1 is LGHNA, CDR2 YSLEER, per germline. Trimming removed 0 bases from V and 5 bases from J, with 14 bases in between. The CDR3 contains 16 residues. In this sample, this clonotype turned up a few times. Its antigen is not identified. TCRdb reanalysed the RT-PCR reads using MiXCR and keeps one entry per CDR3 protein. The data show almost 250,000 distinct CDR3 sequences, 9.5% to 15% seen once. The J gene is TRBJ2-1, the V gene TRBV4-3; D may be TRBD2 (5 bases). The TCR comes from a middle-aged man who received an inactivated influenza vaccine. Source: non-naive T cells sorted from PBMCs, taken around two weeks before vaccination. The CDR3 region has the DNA TGCGCCAGCAGCCAAGATTGGGCTAGCCGCGACAATGAGCAGTTCTTC. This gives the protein CASSQDWASRDNEQFF.